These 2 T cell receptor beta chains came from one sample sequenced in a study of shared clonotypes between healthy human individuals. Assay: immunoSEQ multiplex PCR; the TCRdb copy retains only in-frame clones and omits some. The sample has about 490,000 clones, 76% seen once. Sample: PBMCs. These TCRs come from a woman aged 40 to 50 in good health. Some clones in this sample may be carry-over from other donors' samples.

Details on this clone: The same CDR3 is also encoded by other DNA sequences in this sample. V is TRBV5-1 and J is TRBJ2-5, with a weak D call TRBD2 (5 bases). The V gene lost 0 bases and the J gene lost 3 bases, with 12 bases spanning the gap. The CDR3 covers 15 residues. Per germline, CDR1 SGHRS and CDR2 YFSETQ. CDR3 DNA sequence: TGCGCCAGCAGCTTGGGGGTTGCGGGCGAAGAGACCCAGTACTTC. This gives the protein CASSLGVAGEETQYF.

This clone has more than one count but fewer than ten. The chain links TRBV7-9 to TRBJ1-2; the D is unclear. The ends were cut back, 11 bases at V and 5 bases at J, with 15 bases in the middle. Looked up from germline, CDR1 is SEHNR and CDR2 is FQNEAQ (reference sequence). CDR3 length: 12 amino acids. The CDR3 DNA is TGTGCCGGTGCGGATTTTAGGTATGGCTACACCTTC. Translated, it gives CAGADFRYGYTF.